Presented here are 5 T cell receptor beta chains from one specimen sequenced in a study of cytomegalovirus exposure and HLA in healthy donors. Vbeta (60) and Jbeta (13) primers were used in the PCR. Repertoires were generated with immunoSEQ multiplex PCR, while TCRdb's copy carries only in-frame clones and drops some. The sample includes some 180,000 clones, around 76% of them seen just once. The sequenced sample was PBMCs. These receptors were obtained from a middle-aged man in good health and CMV-seronegative.

This chain connects TRBV7-2 to TRBJ2-1; D call uncertain. Trimming shortened V by 2 bases and J by 0 bases, and 8 bases separated the two germline ends. Germline V gene data show CDR1 as SGHTA and CDR2 as FQGNSA. The CDR3 sequence is 15 residues long. CDR3 residues: CASSLTPGSYNEQFF. The CDR3, as DNA: TGTGCCAGCAGCTTAACCCCGGGCTCCTACAATGAGCAGTTCTTC.

V and J are TRBV7-2 and TRBJ1-6; D ambiguous. CDR1 is SGHTA and CDR2 is FQGNSA in the germline V gene. Trimming left V 1 base short and J 10 bases short, with 14 bases between. There are 15 residues in the CDR3. CDR3 bases: TGTGCCAGCAGCTTAGGGAGGCCACGGCAATCACCCCTCCACTTT. Translated: CASSLGRPRQSPLHF.

The chain employs TRBV7-2 and TRBJ2-2, with TRBD2 matching over 9 bases. J lost 5 bases, V lost 5 bases, and 9 bases had no gene match. The CDR3 sequence is 16 residues long. Germline V CDR1 and CDR2: SGHTA, FQGNSA. The DNA for the CDR3 is TGTGCCAGCAGCCGGCGGGAGGGGGCGGGGACCGGGGAGCTGTTTTTT. This codes for CASSRREGAGTGELFF.

On this clone: The identical CDR3 is also encoded by other nucleotide sequences in the sample. The V gene is TRBV18, the J gene TRBJ1-5; the D is unclear. CDR1 is KGHSH and CDR2 is LQKENI in the germline V gene. This CDR3 has 13 amino acids. V was cut by 3 bases and J by 2 bases, with 5 bases left in between. CDR3 in DNA: TGTGCCAGCTCACCGGAGGGCAATCAGCCCCAGCATTTT. This translates into CASSPEGNQPQHF.

J is TRBJ1-3 and V is TRBV27, with TRBD1 as a possible D gene (6 bases). Germline V gene sequence: CDR1 MNHEY, CDR2 SMNVEV (reference sequence). V dropped 10 bases and J dropped 0 bases, with 13 bases sitting between them. This CDR3 spans 14 amino acids. The CDR3 DNA reads as TGTGCCACCGACAGGCAAATCTCTGGAAACACCATATATTTT. Translating gives CATDRQISGNTIYF.